This paragraph reports one T cell receptor (beta chain). This record belongs to a study of PD-L1 blockade in urothelial cancer. On the study more broadly: When patients started atezolizumab in the mid-2010s, it was given at 1,200 mg intravenously every 3 weeks. Investigators checked blood 3 weeks (second dose) and 6 weeks after treatment start.

Spiking each PCR with synthetic TCR analog templates was performed. Profiled with immunoSEQ multiplex PCR; TCRdb holds only in-frame clones, not every one. In the table there are roughly 110,000 clones, 80% to 95% of which are singletons. Time point denoted: peripheral blood 6 weeks after treatment start. Peripheral blood mononuclear cells were collected from every patient before and during treatment, yielding between 1 and 8 samples per patient. Germline CDR1 and CDR2: LGHNA and YSLEER. The CDR3 loop spans 17 amino acids. V was pared by 5 bases and J by 7 bases, with 24 bases between. The J gene is TRBJ2-1, the V gene TRBV4-3; D perhaps matches TRBD2 (5 bases). Sequencing was performed on PBMCs, taken around atezolizumab (anti-PD-L1) treatment. The receptor's source is a man between 60 and 70 years old with urothelial cancer. The CDR3 DNA follows: TGCGCCAGCAGCTATAACCTGGCGGGCTTGTCGGGGAATGAGCAGTTCTTC. It specifies CASSYNLAGLSGNEQFF.